A selection of T cell receptor beta chains follows, all from one sample in a study of radiotherapy plus CTLA-4 blockade in lung cancer. Profiled with immunoSEQ multiplex PCR; TCRdb holds only in-frame clones, not every one. The sample lists approximately 45,000 clones, roughly 60% occurring once. The source material was peripheral blood, sampled from a patient treated with radiotherapy plus ipilimumab. The receptor set was obtained from a human donor with non-small cell lung cancer who had a partial response to radiotherapy plus ipilimumab. Each CDR3 is given with its conserved first and last residue. A D gene is named only where the DNA matches it firmly. Some rows mark clone size as missing; the rest say once, few, many or name a class of expanded clone.

TRBV18	TRBJ2-2	NA	NA	CASSPPAGNTGELFF	TGTGCCAGCTCACCACCGGCAGGAAACACCGGGGAGCTGTTTTTT
TRBV27	TRBJ2-1	once	TRBD2	CASTPGSGRYNEQFF	TGTGCCAGCACCCCGGGTAGCGGGAGATACAATGAGCAGTTCTTC
TRBV6-5	TRBJ1-6	NA	NA	CATSTGQTDSPLHF	TGTGCCACCTCTACAGGGCAGACGGATTCACCCCTCCACTTT
TRBV6-1	TRBJ2-5	NA	NA	CASWRQKSRETQYF	TGTGCCAGCTGGCGACAGAAGAGTCGAGAGACCCAGTACTTC
TRBV19	TRBJ1-2	NA	TRBD1	CASTFGQGVYGYTF	TGTGCCAGTACGTTTGGACAGGGGGTCTATGGCTACACCTTC
TRBV6-5	TRBJ2-7	NA	TRBD1	CASSEGAGGYEQYF	TGTGCCAGCAGTGAGGGTGCAGGGGGCTACGAGCAGTACTTC
TRBV7-9	TRBJ2-5	NA	TRBD2	CASSFSGREETQYF	TGTGCCAGCAGCTTCTCGGGGCGGGAGGAGACCCAGTACTTC
TRBV21-1	TRBJ2-7	NA	NA	CASTSGRGYEQYF	TGTGCCAGCACTAGCGGGAGGGGATACGAGCAGTACTTC
TRBV2	TRBJ1-2	NA	NA	CASSGVRQYGYTF	TGTGCCAGCAGTGGGGTGAGACAGTATGGCTACACCTTC
TRBV27	TRBJ1-1	NA	NA	CASSLGGGVGTEAFF	TGTGCCAGCAGCCTGGGGGGGGGCGTCGGAACTGAAGCTTTCTTT
TRBV5-1	TRBJ2-2	NA	TRBD1	CASSFTTGGTGELFF	TGCGCCAGCAGCTTTACGACAGGGGGCACCGGGGAGCTGTTTTTT
TRBV5-6	TRBJ2-7	NA	TRBD2	CASSFPGLGHEQYF	TGTGCCAGCAGCTTTCCGGGACTAGGGCACGAGCAGTACTTC
TRBV5-1	TRBJ1-2	NA	TRBD1	CASSLVTGGDYGYTF	TGCGCCAGCAGCTTGGTGACAGGGGGCGACTATGGCTACACCTTC
TRBV12-5	TRBJ1-5	NA	NA	CASGSGFDRPQHF	TGTGCTAGTGGGTCCGGTTTTGATCGGCCCCAGCATTTT
TRBV5-1	TRBJ2-7	NA	TRBD2	CASSLAGLAGGGEQYF	TGCGCCAGCAGCTTGGCCGGACTAGCGGGAGGGGGGGAGCAGTACTTC
TRBV6-6	TRBJ1-2	NA	NA	CASSYRQGAYGYTF	TGTGCCAGCAGTTACCGCCAGGGCGCCTATGGCTACACCTTC
TRBV29-1	TRBJ2-5	NA	TRBD2	CSVEDLAGSSLDQYF	TGCAGCGTTGAAGATCTAGCGGGCAGTTCCTTAGACCAGTACTTC
TRBV4-3	TRBJ2-5	NA	TRBD2	CASSQDWREEETQYF	TGCGCCAGCAGCCAAGACTGGCGGGAGGAAGAGACCCAGTACTTC
TRBV7-9	TRBJ2-5	NA	NA	CASSLQSVYDSLFTKTQYF	TGTGCCAGCAGCTTACAGTCGGTCTATGACAGCCTATTTACGAAGACCCAGTACTTC
TRBV15	TRBJ2-7	NA	TRBD1	CATSRGGTASYEQYF	TGTGCCACCAGCAGAGGTGGGACAGCCAGCTACGAGCAGTACTTC
TRBV27	TRBJ2-7	NA	NA	CASRRDIDYEQYF	TGTGCCTCCAGACGGGACATTGACTACGAGCAGTACTTC
TRBV28	TRBJ1-1	few	TRBD1	CASSPAGGAATEAFF	TGTGCCAGCAGTCCCGCAGGGGGCGCGGCCACTGAAGCTTTCTTT
TRBV4-2	TRBJ2-5	NA	TRBD2	CASSRRSTSGGEETQYF	TGTGCCAGCAGCCGCAGGAGCACTAGCGGGGGGGAAGAGACCCAGTACTTC
TRBV6-5	TRBJ1-1	NA	NA	CASSLTAMNTEAFF	TGTGCCAGCAGTTTGACAGCTATGAACACTGAAGCTTTCTTT
TRBV10-3	TRBJ1-1	once	NA	CASSTGDTEAFF	TGTGCCTCCTCGACGGGGGACACTGAAGCTTTCTTT
TRBV7-9	TRBJ1-1	many	NA	CASSLGGAEAFF	TGTGCCAGCAGCTTAGGGGGCGCTGAAGCTTTCTTT
TRBV19	TRBJ2-1	once	NA	CASKGGWGAGSSSYNEQFF	TGTGCCAGTAAAGGGGGGTGGGGAGCGGGAAGCAGCTCCTACAATGAGCAGTTCTTC
TRBV7-2	TRBJ2-3	NA	TRBD2	CASSRRLAGVVDTQYF	TGTGCCAGCAGCAGGAGACTAGCGGGGGTAGTAGATACGCAGTATTTT
TRBV5-4	TRBJ2-7	NA	TRBD1	CASSSPGQGPYEQYF	TGTGCCAGCAGCTCGCCGGGACAGGGCCCCTACGAGCAGTACTTC
TRBV11-2	TRBJ2-7	NA	NA	CASSQGPSKYF	TGTGCCAGCAGCCAGGGGCCGAGCAAGTACTTC
TRBV19	TRBJ2-4	NA	TRBD1	CASSYSSGTGSNIQYF	TGTGCCAGTAGTTACTCTTCCGGGACAGGATCAAACATTCAGTACTTC
TRBV2	TRBJ2-2	NA	TRBD2	CASGRALTGELFF	TGTGCCAGCGGGAGGGCCCTCACCGGGGAGCTGTTTTTT
TRBV4-2	TRBJ1-2	NA	NA	CASSPKGHGYTF	TGTGCCAGCAGCCCGAAGGGGCATGGCTACACCTTC
TRBV10-3	TRBJ1-5	NA	TRBD1	CAISDSPPGQGDQPQHF	TGTGCCATCAGTGACTCCCCTCCGGGACAGGGGGATCAGCCCCAGCATTTT
TRBV6-1	TRBJ2-7	NA	NA	CASSEVVKAFYEQYF	TGTGCCAGCAGTGAAGTTGTGAAAGCGTTTTACGAGCAGTACTTC
TRBV7-2	TRBJ1-3	NA	NA	CASSLAQGTGNTIYF	TGTGCCAGCAGCTTAGCGCAGGGTACTGGAAACACCATATATTTT
TRBV18	TRBJ1-2	NA	NA	CASSPESNYGYTF	TGTGCCAGCTCACCAGAGTCAAATTATGGCTACACCTTC
TRBV7-3	TRBJ2-7	NA	TRBD2	CASTLAGVNYEQYF	TGTGCCAGCACTCTAGCGGGAGTAAACTACGAGCAGTACTTC
TRBV5-5	TRBJ2-6	NA	NA	CASYESVSPQSRANVLTF	TGTGCCAGCTATGAATCTGTCTCGCCACAAAGTCGGGCCAACGTCCTGACTTTC
TRBV6-6	TRBJ1-3	NA	NA	CASTLGAVSGNTIYF	TGTGCCAGCACCCTGGGGGCGGTCTCTGGAAACACCATATATTTT
TRBV4-2	TRBJ2-3	NA	NA	CASSQDFRSPVGEDTQYF	TGTGCCAGCAGCCAAGATTTCCGGTCCCCGGTCGGGGAAGATACGCAGTATTTT
TRBV30	TRBJ1-6	NA	NA	CAWKARRNSPLHF	TGTGCCTGGAAGGCCAGGAGGAATTCACCCCTCCACTTT
TRBV29-1	TRBJ1-1	NA	TRBD1	CSVNRDRHTEAFF	TGCAGCGTCAATCGGGACAGACACACTGAAGCTTTCTTT
TRBV5-4	TRBJ2-7	NA	NA	CASSPGLGSSYEQYF	TGTGCCAGCAGCCCGGGACTTGGAAGCTCCTACGAGCAGTACTTC
TRBV5-1	TRBJ2-7	NA	NA	CASSRGPESYEQYF	TGCGCCAGCAGCAGGGGTCCCGAATCCTACGAGCAGTACTTC
TRBV5-4	TRBJ2-5	NA	TRBD1	CASSSGRDSAKETQYF	TGTGCCAGCAGCTCGGGCCGGGACAGCGCCAAGGAGACCCAGTACTTC
TRBV9	TRBJ2-1	few	TRBD2	CASSQERSGRAYLASEQFF	TGTGCCAGCAGCCAAGAAAGAAGCGGGAGGGCTTATCTCGCGAGCGAGCAGTTCTTC
TRBV14	TRBJ2-1	NA	TRBD2	CASSQVAGVGNEQFF	TGTGCCAGCAGCCAAGTAGCGGGAGTTGGGAATGAGCAGTTCTTC
TRBV19	TRBJ2-5	NA	TRBD2	CASSVAGVVQETQYF	TGTGCCAGTAGTGTAGCGGGGGTCGTCCAAGAGACCCAGTACTTC
TRBV5-5	TRBJ2-5	NA	TRBD1	CASSGTGVETQYF	TGTGCCAGCAGCGGGACAGGGGTAGAGACCCAGTACTTC
TRBV27	TRBJ2-7	NA	NA	CASSYLYEQYF	TGTGCCAGCAGTTATCTGTACGAGCAGTACTTC
TRBV7-9	TRBJ1-2	NA	TRBD1	CASSLTGGNSYGYTF	TGTGCCAGCAGCCTTACAGGGGGCAATAGTTATGGCTACACCTTC
TRBV29-1	TRBJ2-1	NA	NA	CSVVRVGGAEQFF	TGCAGCGTTGTTCGGGTAGGTGGGGCTGAGCAGTTCTTC